This T cell receptor (beta chain) was profiled in a study of T cell repertoires in cytomegalovirus infection. As for the study in general: CMV infection plus the matching HLA type was flagged by public TCR beta signatures.

Germline assignment: CDR1 SGHKS and CDR2 YYEKEE (reference sequence). CDR3 length equals 17 residues. After removal of 2 bases from V and 8 bases from J, the junction contained 9 bases not matched to a gene. TCRdb reanalysed the reads using MiXCR and keeps one entry per CDR3 protein. Altogether some 800,000 distinct CDR3 sequences are present, approximately 32% being singletons, with the ten largest covering roughly 12%. This clonotype was counted between two and nine times. Its antigen remains unidentified. Notes on the study in general: Within the response measured ex vivo, HLA-C-restricted CMV-specific TCR beta clonotypes were dominant. There were carriers of CMV plus the relevant HLA, and cumulative public TCR beta family frequency identified them.

This receptor was obtained from a human donor in good health (CMV status not recorded). Some clones in this sample may be carry-over from other donors' samples. Material: cultured CD8+ T cells from PBMCs, obtained from culture after CMV antigen stimulation. The chain is built from TRBV5-5 and TRBJ2-1; 14 nucleotides line up with TRBD2. Here the CDR3 DNA reads TGTGCCAGCAGCTTCGGGACTAGCGGGGGCCTTAGGGATGAGCAGTTCTTC. It translates to CASSFGTSGGLRDEQFF.